This T cell receptor beta chain was observed in a study of CD8 T cells in Susac syndrome. Study-level results: The study conceded that relatively few individuals underwent its TCR sequencing and HLA analysis.

Germline assignment: CDR1 SEHNR and CDR2 FQNEAQ (reference sequence). The CDR3 has 16 residues. Trimming took 7 bases from V and 3 from J, leaving 18 bases between them. Relapsing-remitting disease, either stable or active, was present in the treatment-naive patients who were the multiple sclerosis controls. The CD8+ and CD4+ T cells were isolated magnetically using a negative isolation approach, whereas the TEMRA cells were enriched by FACS. About this clonotype: Its antigen is undetermined.

The RNA input was roughly 0.45 to 1 ug, and it was reverse transcribed with random hexamers. Across 54 Vbeta and 13 Jbeta, TCR beta CDR3 was amplified with immunoSEQ multiplex PCR. TCRdb re-analysed the immunoSEQ multiplex PCR reads in MiXCR, keeping a single row per CDR3 protein. The data hold a few hundred thousand distinct CDR3 sequences, with around 83% observed a single time. The chain uses TRBV7-9 and TRBJ1-4, with a possible D match to TRBD1 (6 bases). Sequenced: CD8+ T cells from PBMCs. This sequence was found in a human donor with multiple sclerosis. CDR3 sequence reads: CASTQPGAEANEKLFF. CDR3 DNA sequence: TGTGCCAGCACCCAACCAGGGGCGGAGGCTAATGAAAAACTGTTTTTT.